These 24 T cell receptor beta chains were all obtained from the same sample, sequenced in a study of cytomegalovirus exposure and HLA in healthy donors. Primers for the PCR totalled 60 Vbeta and 13 Jbeta. Assay: immunoSEQ multiplex PCR; the TCRdb copy retains only in-frame clones and omits some. The table lists around 300,000 clones, roughly 81% of them singletons. Source material: PBMCs. These receptors all come from a woman aged 40 to 50 in good health and CMV-seropositive.

This rearrangement joins TRBV29-1 to TRBJ1-1; tentative D call: TRBD1 (5 bases). This CDR3 spans 14 amino acids. V was shortened by 3 bases and J by 0 bases, with 11 bases between the two germline ends. Germline V gives CDR1 SQVTM, CDR2 ANQGSEA. CDR3 sequence (DNA): TGCAGCGTTGAGGGACTTCGAATGAACACTGAAGCTTTCTTT. Amino acid sequence: CSVEGLRMNTEAFF.

This clone showed up just once. The chain employs TRBV5-1 and TRBJ2-7; no definite D call. Deletions cut 1 base from V and 3 bases from J, with 8 bases between. The CDR3 is 13 residues long. Germline V gene data show CDR1 as SGHRS and CDR2 as YFSETQ. The DNA of the CDR3 is TGCGCCAGCAGCTTGTCTCTCTACTACGAGCAGTACTTC. This sequence encodes CASSLSLYYEQYF.

The J gene is TRBJ1-2, the V gene TRBV2, with D unresolved. V gave up 7 bases and J gave up 8 bases, with 11 bases separating them. The germline CDR1 and CDR2 sequences are SNHLY and FYNNEI. This CDR3 has 11 amino acids. The CDR3 loop reads CASTILGGYTF. CDR3 bases: TGTGCCAGCACCATACTAGGAGGCTACACCTTC.

This chain joins TRBV18 and TRBJ2-3; 12 bases agree with TRBD2. The CDR3 totals 16 residues. Germline assignment: CDR1 KGHSH and CDR2 LQKENI. V dropped 0 bases and J dropped 4; count of bases not matched to a gene: 2. CDR3 nucleotides: TGTGCCAGCTCACCACCGGCTAGCGGGAGGGCAGATACGCAGTATTTT. It codes for CASSPPASGRADTQYF.

The V and J genes are TRBV27 and TRBJ2-1; the match to TRBD2 covers 7 bases. The germline V gene encodes CDR1 MNHEY and CDR2 SMNVEV (reference sequence). This CDR3 region has 15 residues. Trimming at V came to 5 bases and at J to 6 bases, leaving 10 bases not matched to a gene. CDR3 amino acids: CASSPRGVLGNEQFF. Written as DNA, the CDR3 is TGTGCCAGCAGTCCTCGGGGGGTTTTGGGCAATGAGCAGTTCTTC.

The chain carries TRBV18 and TRBJ2-7; weak D call: TRBD2 (5 bases). CDR1 and CDR2 (germline): KGHSH, LQKENI. V was trimmed by 3 bases and J by 0 bases, leaving 15 bases between them. The length of the CDR3 is 16 residues. Written as DNA, the CDR3 is TGTGCCAGCTCACCCCAATCTAGCCCCCACTCCTACGAGCAGTACTTC. Protein sequence: CASSPQSSPHSYEQYF.

The V gene is TRBV7-3, the J gene TRBJ1-1; D is uncertain. V was clipped by 3 bases and J by 4 bases, with 12 bases between them. Germline V gene data show CDR1 as SGHTA and CDR2 as FQGTGA. CDR3 size: 14 residues. The CDR3 nucleotides are TGTGCCAGCAGCTTCGGAGGGTCCGGCACTGAAGCTTTCTTT. Protein sequence: CASSFGGSGTEAFF. Full variable domain (remainder filled in from reference TRBV7-3 and TRBJ1-1): GAGVSQTPSNKVTEKGKYVELRCDPISGHTALYWYRQSLGQGPEFLIYFQGTGAADDSGLPNDRFFAVRPEGSVSTLKIQRTERGDSAVYLCASSFGGSGTEAFFGQGTRLTVV.

The J gene is TRBJ1-3, the V gene TRBV7-9, with D unclear. The CDR3 covers 13 residues. Germline V gene lookup returns CDR1 SEHNR and CDR2 FQNEAQ (reference sequence). Trimming stripped 1 base from V and 8 bases from J, with 9 bases between. DNA of the CDR3: TGTGCCAGCAGCTTAGAGGCGGGGTACACCATATATTTT. It encodes CASSLEAGYTIYF.

This clone has a handful of counts. The rearrangement joins TRBV5-4 to TRBJ2-5, with 9 bases that match TRBD2. The CDR3 has 15 residues. Germline V gene lookup returns CDR1 SGHNT and CDR2 YYREEE (reference sequence). V gave up 4 bases and J gave up 1 base; unmatched junction bases: 5. The CDR3 loop is CASSPGTSSQETQYF. As DNA, the CDR3 is TGTGCCAGCAGCCCTGGGACTAGCAGCCAAGAGACCCAGTACTTC.

The genes are TRBV5-1 and TRBJ1-1, with a tentative D call TRBD1 (5 bases). V was pared by 0 bases and J by 6 bases, with 15 bases between. This CDR3 region has 15 residues. Germline V gene sequence: CDR1 SGHRS, CDR2 YFSETQ. CDR3 amino acids: CASSLGATAPPEAFF. The CDR3 nucleotides are TGCGCCAGCAGCTTGGGGGCGACAGCCCCGCCTGAAGCTTTCTTT.

This clone was seen a single time. The chain has TRBV5-8 and TRBJ2-1; TRBD1 matches 9 bases. The germline V gene encodes CDR1 SGHTS and CDR2 YDEGEE. This CDR3 region has 15 residues. Trimming removed 2 bases from V and 4 bases from J; junction bases left unmatched: 4. DNA for the CDR3: TGTGCCAGCAGCTTTACAGGGGGCGAGTACAATGAGCAGTTCTTC. Translation: CASSFTGGEYNEQFF.

This chain joins TRBV19 and TRBJ1-1, with TRBD1 matching over 7 bases. The CDR3 spans 14 residues. J was trimmed by 4 bases and V by 4 bases; bases with no gene match: 6. Germline CDR1 is LNHDA and CDR2 is SQIVND (reference sequence). This chain's CDR3 is CASSTLQGTTEAFF. CDR3 bases: TGTGCCAGTAGTACCCTACAGGGGACCACTGAAGCTTTCTTT.

V usage is TRBV28 and J usage is TRBJ1-1, with D perhaps TRBD1 (6 bases). V lost 5 bases, J lost 1 base, and 17 bases lay in between. Germline V CDR1 and CDR2: MDHEN, SYDVKM. This CDR3 has 16 amino acids. The CDR3 protein is CASSPNGQRENTEAFF. In DNA form, the CDR3 reads TGTGCCAGCAGTCCTAATGGACAGAGGGAGAACACTGAAGCTTTCTTT.

The chain employs TRBV19 and TRBJ2-7, with D maybe TRBD2 (5 bases). This CDR3 contains 14 residues. CDR1 and CDR2 from the germline V gene are LNHDA and SQIVND (reference sequence). Trimming left V 4 bases short and J 5 bases short, with 15 bases between. This chain's CDR3 is CASSSYISDHEQYF. For the CDR3, the DNA is TGTGCCAGTAGTAGTTACATTAGCGACCACGAGCAGTACTTC.

This clone was detected only a few times. This rearrangement joins TRBV10-3 to TRBJ2-2; 7 bases are a match to TRBD1. The CDR3 runs 14 residues. V gave up 5 bases and J gave up 3 bases; unmatched junction bases: 3. From germline, CDR1 is ENHRY and CDR2 SYGVKD. DNA for the CDR3: TGTGCCATCAGTAGGGACAGAGACACCGGGGAGCTGTTTTTT. It yields the protein CAISRDRDTGELFF.

This clone was found a few times. This chain links TRBV19 with TRBJ2-2, with 8 bases fitting TRBD2. Trimming took 7 bases from V and 4 from J; bases not matched to a gene: 17. This CDR3 region has 18 residues. The germline V gene has CDR1 LNHDA and CDR2 SQIVND (reference sequence). CDR3 sequence (DNA): TGTGCCAGTACCACACGAAAATATAGCGGGATTGGCACCGGGGAGCTGTTTTTT. This codes for CASTTRKYSGIGTGELFF.

This chain connects TRBV4-3 to TRBJ2-1, with a tentative D call TRBD1 (5 bases). The germline gives CDR1 LGHNA, CDR2 YSLEER. The ends were cut back, 1 base at V and 3 bases at J, with 10 bases in the middle. This CDR3 has 15 amino acids. The CDR3 here is CASSQGPGRYNEQFF. CDR3 bases: TGCGCCAGCAGCCAAGGTCCAGGGCGCTACAATGAGCAGTTCTTC.

This chain connects TRBV4-3 to TRBJ2-2; 11 bases map to TRBD2. This CDR3 has 16 amino acids. Germline CDR1 LGHNA, CDR2 YSLEER. Losses at the gene ends were 2 bases for V and 7 bases for J; bases not matched to a gene: 6. In DNA form, the CDR3 reads TGCGCCAGCAGCCAAAAGCCGGGACTAGCGGTCGGGGAGCTGTTTTTT. Translating gives CASSQKPGLAVGELFF.

The table lists this clone with a count of one. This chain uses TRBV10-1 with TRBJ1-6, with TRBD1 identical over 11 bases. V was clipped by 4 bases and J by 0 bases; unmatched bases: 8. Looked up from germline, CDR1 is WNHNN and CDR2 is SYGVQD (reference sequence). The CDR3 contains 19 residues. CDR3 sequence (DNA): TGCGCCAGCAGTGTTAGGGACAGGGGGTCTAGCTCCTATAATTCACCCCTCCACTTT. Translation gives CASSVRDRGSSSYNSPLHF.

This chain joins TRBV7-3 and TRBJ2-5; TRBD2 matches 9 bases. In germline, CDR1 is SGHTA, CDR2 FQGTGA. The J segment lost 5 bases and the V segment lost 2 bases, leaving 6 bases of the junction unmatched. The CDR3 sequence is 15 residues long. Written as DNA, the CDR3 is TGTGCCAGCAGCTTAGCGGGAGGGCCCTCGGAGACCCAGTACTTC. Its protein product is CASSLAGGPSETQYF.

The gene calls are TRBV28 and TRBJ2-5, with TRBD2 matching over 11 bases. The J segment lost 6 bases and the V segment lost 6 bases, leaving 9 bases of the junction unmatched. CDR3 length: 15 amino acids. Germline V CDR1 and CDR2: MDHEN, SYDVKM. CDR3 nucleotides: TGTGCCAGCAGCGCTAGCGGGAGGCTCCGAAAGACCCAGTACTTC. It yields the protein CASSASGRLRKTQYF.

The V and J genes are TRBV18 and TRBJ1-1; tentative D call: TRBD1 (6 bases). Germline V CDR1 and CDR2: KGHSH, LQKENI. This CDR3 region has 13 residues. Trimming cost V 6 bases and J 1 base, with 9 bases left between them. This chain's CDR3 is CASSQTGNTEAFF. DNA of the CDR3: TGTGCCAGCTCCCAGACAGGGAACACTGAAGCTTTCTTT.

This clone was detected only a few times. The V gene is TRBV7-9, the J gene TRBJ2-7; TRBD1 aligns across 11 bases. Germline V gene data show CDR1 as SEHNR and CDR2 as FQNEAQ (reference sequence). J gave up 7 bases and V 6 bases, and 14 bases lay outside the gene matches. This CDR3 comprises 16 residues. The CDR3 region is CASSSAGGQGEREQYF. The CDR3 region has the DNA TGTGCCAGCAGTTCGGCCGGGGGACAGGGGGAGAGGGAGCAGTACTTC.

This sequence joins TRBV2 and TRBJ2-3, with 11 nucleotides matching TRBD2. In germline, CDR1 is SNHLY, CDR2 FYNNEI. The CDR3 runs 14 residues. The V and J ends lost 7 bases and 2 bases, in that order; junction bases with no gene match: 2. CDR3 sequence (DNA): TGTGCCAGCAAACTAGCGGGAGCCACAGATACGCAGTATTTT. This sequence encodes CASKLAGATDTQYF.